Below, 25 T cell receptor beta chains from the same sample are listed, as sequenced in a study of control samples from healthy donors and cancer patients. The table came from immunoSEQ multiplex PCR; TCRdb's copy has only in-frame clones and leaves some out. This sample carries approximately 170,000 clones, more than 80% of them seen once, and the ten largest clones take more than 1.3%. The sequenced sample was blood. The origin of the receptors is a man younger than 45 in good health.

The chain couples TRBV7-7 to TRBJ2-1, with TRBD1 matching over 11 bases. V was clipped by 10 bases and J by 9 bases; unmatched bases: 14. Germline CDR1 SSHAT, CDR2 FNYEAQ (reference sequence). The CDR3 is 15 amino acids. Here the CDR3 reads CATKRGTGTGGEQFF. In DNA form, the CDR3 reads TGTGCCACAAAGAGGGGAACCGGGACAGGGGGTGAGCAGTTCTTC.

CDR3 protein: CASSLVTPPVKETQYF. CDR3 DNA sequence: TGCGCCAGCAGCTTGGTCACCCCACCAGTTAAAGAGACCCAGTACTTC. The rearrangement uses TRBV5-1 and TRBJ2-5; D uncertain. Germline values: CDR1 SGHRS, CDR2 YFSETQ. V shed 0 bases and J shed 3 bases, with 15 bases lying between them. This CDR3 is 16 amino acids long. The full variable domain, with the rest looked up from reference TRBV5-1 and TRBJ2-5, is KAGVTQTPRYLIKTRGQQVTLSCSPISGHRSVSWYQQTPGQGLQFLFEYFSETQRNKGNFPGRFSGRQFSNSRSEMNVSTLELGDSALYLCASSLVTPPVKETQYFGPGTRLLVL.

V gene TRBV6-5 combines with J gene TRBJ2-7, with 10 bases lining up with TRBD1. The V and J ends lost 4 bases and 5 bases, in that order; junction bases with no gene match: 8. Germline CDR1 is MNHEY and CDR2 is SVGAGI. The CDR3 runs 15 residues. CDR3 in amino acids: CASSSGTGVGHEQYF. The CDR3, as DNA: TGTGCCAGCAGTTCCGGGACAGGGGTAGGCCACGAGCAGTACTTC.

The chain carries TRBV25-1 and TRBJ1-1, with D uncertain. Trimming took 7 bases from V and 9 from J, leaving 15 bases between them. Germline values: CDR1 MGHDK, CDR2 SYGVNS. This CDR3 spans 12 amino acids. CDR3 bases: TGTGCCAGCATAAGGGAACCAGAAAAAGCTTTCTTT. Translation gives CASIREPEKAFF. The full variable domain, rest sourced from reference TRBV25-1 and TRBJ1-1, is EADIYQTPRYLVIGTGKKITLECSQTMGHDKMYWYQQDPGMELHLIHYSYGVNSTEKGDLSSESTVSRIRTEHFPLTLESARPSHTSQYLCASIREPEKAFFGQGTRLTVV.

The CDR3 bases are TGCGCCAGCAGCTACAGGGGGCTTGGAAACACCATATATTTT. Its protein is CASSYRGLGNTIYF. The V and J genes are TRBV4-3 and TRBJ1-3; 9 bases line up with TRBD1. This CDR3 region has 14 residues. Germline V gene lookup returns CDR1 LGHNA and CDR2 YSLEER. V lost 5 bases and J lost 3; bases outside the gene matches: 2.

V usage is TRBV19 and J usage is TRBJ2-3; D is unresolved. Germline loops: CDR1 LNHDA, CDR2 SQIVND (reference sequence). V shed 8 bases and J shed 6 bases, with 6 bases lying between them. This CDR3 comprises 10 residues. DNA of the CDR3: TGTGCCAGTTACGGTGATACGCAGTATTTT. It translates to CASYGDTQYF.

The rearrangement links TRBV19 to TRBJ1-2; perhaps TRBD1 as D (6 bases). The CDR3 consists of 14 residues. V lost 5 bases, J lost 8 bases, and 18 bases lay in between. Germline V gene lookup returns CDR1 LNHDA and CDR2 SQIVND (reference sequence). The CDR3 reads CASSLPQGLEGYTF. The CDR3, as DNA: TGTGCCAGTAGTCTCCCACAGGGACTCGAGGGCTACACCTTC.

This chain connects TRBV7-8 to TRBJ1-1, with D possibly TRBD1 on 6 matching bases. Per the germline V gene, CDR1 is SGHVS and CDR2 is FQNEAQ. V was shortened by 5 bases and J by 0 bases, with 13 bases between the two germline ends. CDR3 length: 15 amino acids. CDR3 nucleotide sequence: TGTGCCAGCAGCGTGCTGGGGGGCATGAACACTGAAGCTTTCTTT. Translating gives CASSVLGGMNTEAFF. Based on the CDR3 plus reference TRBV7-8 and TRBJ1-1, the full variable domain is GAGVSQSPRYKVAKRGQDVALRCDPISGHVSLFWYQQALGQGPEFLTYFQNEAQLDKSGLPSDRFFAERPEGSVSTLKIQRTQQEDSAVYLCASSVLGGMNTEAFFGQGTRLTVV.

This chain uses TRBV28 with TRBJ1-2; 12 nucleotides agree with TRBD1. This CDR3 is built from 15 residues. The J segment lost 5 bases and the V segment lost 10 bases, leaving 11 bases of the junction unmatched. Germline CDR1 MDHEN, CDR2 SYDVKM. This CDR3 is CATPRDRGLGYGYTF. The CDR3 DNA reads as TGTGCCACCCCGAGGGACAGGGGGCTCGGATATGGCTACACCTTC.

The J gene is TRBJ2-1, the V gene TRBV9; D is unclear. The CDR3 is made up of 12 amino acids. Trimming stripped 6 bases from V and 5 bases from J, with 9 bases between. CDR1 SGDLS and CDR2 YYNGEE come from the germline V gene. CDR3 DNA: TGTGCCAGCAACGGAGCCAACAATGAGCAGTTCTTC. Translating it yields CASNGANNEQFF. The variable domain in full, with the rest retrieved from reference TRBV9 and TRBJ2-1, is DSGVTQTPKHLITATGQRVTLRCSPRSGDLSVYWYQQSLDQGLQFLIQYYNGEERAKGNILERFSAQQFPDLHSELNLSSLELGDSALYFCASNGANNEQFFGPGTRLTVL.

The chain joins TRBV19 to TRBJ1-4, with D uncertain. Germline values: CDR1 LNHDA, CDR2 SQIVND (reference sequence). CDR3 size: 14 residues. Trimming shortened V by 6 bases and J by 6 bases, and 14 bases separated the two germline ends. CDR3 DNA sequence: TGTGCCAGTAGCACCAACCCCTCGGATGAAAAACTGTTTTTT. Its translation: CASSTNPSDEKLFF.

The rearrangement joins TRBV4-2 to TRBJ2-7; the D gene is possibly TRBD2 (6 bases). The CDR3 length is 15 residues. Trimming took off 2 bases at V and 0 bases at J, with 11 bases between the two ends. Germline V gives CDR1 LGHNA, CDR2 YNFKEQ. CDR3 sequence (DNA): TGTGCCAGCAGCCAACCTAGCGCCGCCTCCTACGAGCAGTACTTC. This gives the protein CASSQPSAASYEQYF.

CDR3 nucleotide sequence: TGTGCTACCAGCCCCGGTCTAGGCCTCTCCTACGAGCAGTACTTC. It codes for CATSPGLGLSYEQYF. The chain employs TRBV6-6 and TRBJ2-7, with no clear D. Germline CDR1 is MNHNY and CDR2 is SVGAGI (reference sequence). CDR3 length: 15 amino acids.

The chain recombines TRBV27 with TRBJ2-2; D is possibly TRBD1 (6 bases). The CDR3 is 16 residues long. Germline V lookup: CDR1 MNHEY, CDR2 SMNVEV (reference sequence). Trimming removed 4 bases at V and 0 bases at J, with 12 bases between. Here the CDR3 DNA reads TGTGCCAGCAGTTCCGGACAGTTCTCGAACACCGGGGAGCTGTTTTTT. It codes for CASSSGQFSNTGELFF.

The gene calls are TRBV5-1 and TRBJ1-5, with no clear D. Trimming stripped 0 bases from V and 0 bases from J, with 4 bases between. CDR3 length equals 14 residues. Germline V gives CDR1 SGHRS, CDR2 YFSETQ. This CDR3 is CASSLGYSNQPQHF. The CDR3 DNA follows: TGCGCCAGCAGCTTGGGGTATAGCAATCAGCCCCAGCATTTT.

This chain connects TRBV7-9 to TRBJ2-1; 7 positions agree with TRBD2. Germline trimming cut 1 base from V and 2 bases from J; bases unmatched to any gene: 5. Per the germline V gene, CDR1 is SEHNR and CDR2 is FQNEAQ (reference sequence). The CDR3 loop spans 16 amino acids. The CDR3 loop reads CASSLGSSGPYNEQFF. The DNA of the CDR3 is TGTGCCAGCAGCTTAGGATCTAGCGGACCCTACAATGAGCAGTTCTTC.

The chain couples TRBV4-1 to TRBJ1-2, with a tentative D call TRBD1 (5 bases). The germline CDR1 and CDR2 sequences are MGHRA and YSYEKL. Deletions cut 2 bases from V and 8 bases from J, with 15 bases between. The CDR3 extends over 14 amino acids. CDR3 bases: TGCGCCAGCAGCCAATGGGGAGACGGGACGGGCTACACCTTC. Translating it yields CASSQWGDGTGYTF.

V usage is TRBV5-4 and J usage is TRBJ1-2; the D gene is possibly TRBD1 (5 bases). V was shortened by 2 bases and J by 3 bases, with 11 bases between the two germline ends. The CDR3 extends over 14 amino acids. Germline V gene lookup returns CDR1 SGHNT and CDR2 YYREEE (reference sequence). The CDR3 here is CASSFVGTYYGYTF. DNA of the CDR3: TGTGCCAGCAGCTTCGTAGGGACCTACTATGGCTACACCTTC. Based on the CDR3 plus reference TRBV5-4 and TRBJ1-2, the full variable domain is ETGVTQSPTHLIKTRGQQVTLRCSSQSGHNTVSWYQQALGQGPQFIFQYYREEENGRGNFPPRFSGLQFPNYSSELNVNALELDDSALYLCASSFVGTYYGYTFGSGTRLTVV.

This chain links TRBV27 with TRBJ1-2; D uncertain. CDR1 MNHEY and CDR2 SMNVEV come from the germline V gene (reference sequence). V shed 3 bases and J shed 4 bases, with 9 bases lying between them. The CDR3 is 13 residues long. The CDR3 loop reads CASSFGPSYGYTF. CDR3 nucleotide sequence: TGTGCCAGCAGTTTTGGACCCTCCTATGGCTACACCTTC.

This clone was picked up one time. The V and J genes are TRBV7-2 and TRBJ1-5; D remains ambiguous. In germline, CDR1 is SGHTA, CDR2 FQGNSA. V lost 5 bases, J lost 2 bases, and 13 bases lay in between. The CDR3 is 15 residues long. CDR3 residues: CASSLNSGGNQPQHF. As DNA, the CDR3 is TGTGCCAGCAGCCTAAACTCAGGAGGCAATCAGCCCCAGCATTTT.

V usage is TRBV6-5 and J usage is TRBJ1-2; TRBD1 agrees at 8 bases. This CDR3 comprises 16 residues. After removal of 2 bases from V and 5 bases from J, the junction contained 10 bases not matched to a gene. Germline values: CDR1 MNHEY, CDR2 SVGAGI. This chain's CDR3 is CASSYVGQGAQYGYTF. The CDR3 nucleotides are TGTGCCAGCAGTTACGTTGGTCAGGGGGCCCAGTATGGCTACACCTTC.

The rearrangement uses TRBV27 and TRBJ2-7; D gene unclear. V lost 8 bases and J 4 bases, leaving 18 bases between the germline ends. The V gene's germline CDR1 is MNHEY and CDR2 SMNVEV (reference sequence). The CDR3 runs to 14 residues. The CDR3 DNA follows: TGTGCCAGCGCAAGTGGGGTAGAACTGTACGAGCAGTACTTC. Protein product: CASASGVELYEQYF.

This sequence joins TRBV28 and TRBJ2-1; D is possibly TRBD2 (5 bases). The V and J ends lost 7 bases and 4 bases respectively, with 11 bases between them. CDR3 size: 13 residues. Germline CDR1 MDHEN, CDR2 SYDVKM. In DNA, the CDR3 is TGTGCCAGCACCTCGGGGTTTTACAATGAGCAGTTCTTC. Protein sequence: CASTSGFYNEQFF.

This sequence joins TRBV6-5 and TRBJ2-7; 10 nucleotides line up with TRBD1. Germline V gives CDR1 MNHEY, CDR2 SVGAGI. The CDR3 has 11 residues. V trimming: 8 bases; J trimming: 6 bases; junction bases outside the gene matches: 1. CDR3 sequence: CASGDRGEQYF. CDR3 in DNA: TGTGCCAGCGGGGACAGGGGCGAGCAGTACTTC.

The chain is built from TRBV5-6 and TRBJ1-2; 8 nucleotides agree with TRBD1. From germline, CDR1 is SGHDT and CDR2 YYEEEE. Germline trimming cut 4 bases from V and 7 bases from J; bases unmatched to any gene: 6. This CDR3 has 13 amino acids. CDR3 region: CASSAYRGGGYTF. Written as DNA, the CDR3 is TGTGCCAGCAGCGCCTACAGGGGGGGTGGCTACACCTTC.